These 11 T cell receptor beta chains share one sample of origin, sequenced in a study of cytomegalovirus exposure and HLA in healthy donors (TCRdb year 2017). The library was obtained by the immunoSEQ multiplex PCR assay. The multiplex PCR relied on a mix of 60 forward primers for TCR Vbeta segments and 13 reverse primers for TCR Jbeta segments. Held by TCRdb, this immuneACCESS table contains in-frame sequences only and omits some clones. Under half of the omission traces to an unresolved V gene where checked; the cause of the rest is unknown. In this sample the table shows 95,000 to 100,000 clones, about 80% of which occur a single time. 3.5% to 5% of the sample goes to the ten largest clones. Sample: PBMCs. These receptors were collected from a man aged 35 to 55 in good health and CMV-seronegative.

The gene calls are TRBV27 and TRBJ1-5; D possibly corresponds to TRBD1 (6 bases). Trimming left V 5 bases short and J 3 bases short, with 11 bases between. Germline CDR1 reads MNHEY; CDR2 reads SMNVEV (reference sequence). The CDR3 sequence is 14 residues long. The DNA for the CDR3 is TGTGCCAGCAGTCCGTGGACAGTCAATCAGCCCCAGCATTTT. Translated: CASSPWTVNQPQHF.

The chain couples TRBV18 to TRBJ1-5; D ambiguous. Per the germline V gene, CDR1 is KGHSH and CDR2 is LQKENI. The V and J ends lost 2 bases and 0 bases respectively, with 8 bases between them. The CDR3 runs to 15 residues. CDR3 DNA: TGTGCCAGCTCACCATTCTCGGGTAGCAATCAGCCCCAGCATTTT. This sequence encodes CASSPFSGSNQPQHF.

The chain carries TRBV5-1 and TRBJ2-5; 7 nucleotides match TRBD2. CDR3 length: 13 amino acids. V lost 8 bases to trimming and J lost 1 base; unmatched junction nucleotides: 5. CDR1 is SGHRS, CDR2 YFSETQ, per germline. The CDR3, as DNA: TGCGCCAGTACCGGGACTACCCAAGAGACCCAGTACTTC. Translation: CASTGTTQETQYF.

About this clone: Its ends do not fully match the called genes, so a read error is possible. The CDR3 DNA reads as TGTTCCAGCACCACACAGGGGAACACCGGGGAGCTGTTTTTT. It yields the protein CSSTTQGNTGELFF. The rearrangement uses TRBV7-9 and TRBJ2-2; a weak D match, TRBD1 (6 bases). The CDR3 is made up of 14 amino acids. Looked up from germline, CDR1 is SEHNR and CDR2 is FQNEAQ (reference sequence).

Worth noting for this clone: The identical CDR3 is also encoded by other nucleotide sequences in the sample. The V gene is TRBV5-1, the J gene TRBJ1-2; 9 bases are shared with TRBD1. V lost 5 bases, J lost 2 bases, and 4 bases stayed unmatched. Germline-derived CDR1 and CDR2 are SGHRS and YFSETQ. The CDR3 totals 14 residues. The CDR3 region is CASSRTGENYGYTF. CDR3 nucleotide sequence: TGCGCCAGCAGTAGGACAGGGGAGAACTATGGCTACACCTTC.

This chain uses TRBV19 with TRBJ2-7; a possible D gene is TRBD1 (5 bases). Germline CDR1 is LNHDA and CDR2 is SQIVND (reference sequence). The CDR3 is 13 amino acids. V lost 5 bases and J lost 1, with 9 bases in between. CDR3 sequence: CASSADSSYEQYF. In DNA, the CDR3 is TGTGCCAGTAGTGCCGACAGTTCCTACGAGCAGTACTTC.

The chain combines TRBV11-3 with TRBJ2-7; 9 bases are a match to TRBD2. Germline V lookup: CDR1 SGHNT, CDR2 YENEEA. J gave up 4 bases and V 4 bases, and 8 bases lay outside the gene matches. The CDR3 sequence is 15 residues long. The chain's CDR3 is CASSSFSGGTYEQYF. DNA for the CDR3: TGTGCCAGCAGCTCCTTTAGCGGGGGCACATACGAGCAGTACTTC.

The chain combines TRBV6-1 with TRBJ1-4; tentatively, D is TRBD1 (6 bases). Germline values: CDR1 MNHNS, CDR2 SASEGT. V was pared by 4 bases and J by 0 bases, with 9 bases between. The CDR3 consists of 15 residues. The CDR3 DNA sequence: TGTGCCAGCAGTGCTACAGGGACAACTAATGAAAAACTGTTTTTT. Residues: CASSATGTTNEKLFF.

The chain joins TRBV6-5 to TRBJ2-5, with TRBD1 as a possible D gene (5 bases). Trimming removed 0 bases from V and 2 bases from J, with 10 bases in between. Germline V gene sequence: CDR1 MNHEY, CDR2 SVGAGI. This CDR3 has 15 residues. The CDR3 is CASSYSTSGQETQYF. The CDR3 nucleotides are TGTGCCAGCAGTTACTCGACGTCAGGGCAAGAGACCCAGTACTTC.

The rearrangement links TRBV5-1 to TRBJ2-1; D may be TRBD2 (6 bases). The V end lost 5 bases, the J end lost 7 bases, and 10 bases lay between the germline ends. The length of the CDR3 is 12 residues. CDR1 is SGHRS and CDR2 is YFSETQ in the germline V gene. The DNA of the CDR3 is TGCGCCAGCAGTATCGGAGGGAATGAGCAGTTCTTC. It is translated as CASSIGGNEQFF.

CDR3 coding DNA: TGTGCCAGCAGAGAACAGGGGAATGGCTACACCTTC. Amino acid sequence: CASREQGNGYTF. This chain joins TRBV2 and TRBJ1-2; TRBD1 aligns across 7 bases. Germline V gives CDR1 SNHLY, CDR2 FYNNEI. V gave up 6 bases and J gave up 6 bases; unmatched junction bases: 4. This CDR3 is 12 amino acids long.